The 10 T cell receptor beta chains presented below share a single source sample, sequenced in a study of T-cell reconstitution after alpha-beta-depleted transplantation in children. Unique molecular identifiers were incorporated when the TCRbeta library was constructed. TCRdb recomputed calls from the PCR reads with MiXCR, one row per CDR3 protein. This table has some 500,000 distinct CDR3 sequences, approximately 20% appearing once. The source material was PBMCs from the stem cell graft donor, sampled from the stem cell graft. The source of these receptors is a human donor who donated a stem cell graft to a child with acute lymphoblastic leukemia.

A few counts support this clonotype. The genes are TRBV27 and TRBJ2-3; 7 nucleotides line up with TRBD1. The CDR3 runs 12 residues. V was clipped by 2 bases and J by 8 bases; unmatched bases: 1. Looked up from germline, CDR1 is MNHEY and CDR2 is SMNVEV (reference sequence). CDR3 amino acids: CASSLRDSTQYF. The CDR3 nucleotides are TGTGCCAGCAGTTTAAGGGACAGTACGCAGTATTTT.

The chain is built from TRBV6-5 and TRBJ2-7; the match to TRBD1 covers 8 bases. Germline CDR1 reads MNHEY; CDR2 reads SVGAGI. Trimming took 0 bases from V and 4 from J; bases not matched to a gene: 5. The CDR3 extends over 15 amino acids. CDR3 loop: CASSYSGQGGYEQYF. CDR3 DNA: TGTGCCAGCAGTTACTCTGGACAGGGTGGGTACGAGCAGTACTTC.

The chain recombines TRBV6-1 with TRBJ1-2; the D is unclear. In germline, CDR1 is MNHNS, CDR2 SASEGT. The ends were cut back, 8 bases at V and 8 bases at J, with 24 bases in the middle. The CDR3 totals 15 residues. The chain's CDR3 is CASRPEGSHYVGYTF. The CDR3 DNA follows: TGTGCCAGCCGCCCGGAGGGCAGCCACTATGTGGGCTACACCTTC.

There are a few counts of this clonotype. The chain has TRBV18 and TRBJ2-7; D is unresolved. Germline values: CDR1 KGHSH, CDR2 LQKENI. The CDR3 has 14 amino acids. The V end was cut by 3 bases, the J end by 5 bases, with 14 bases between. The CDR3: CASSPGSVANEQYF. CDR3 nucleotides: TGTGCCAGCTCACCGGGCTCGGTGGCAAACGAGCAGTACTTC.

This clonotype was observed a handful of times. The V call is TRBV5-6, the J call TRBJ2-7; D ambiguous. With 0 bases removed from V and 0 bases from J, the gap between germline ends came to 10 bases. The CDR3 runs to 15 residues. Germline V CDR1 and CDR2: SGHDT, YYEEEE. The DNA for the CDR3 is TGTGCCAGCAGCTTGGAACAGTGGAGCTCCTACGAGCAGTACTTC. This translates into CASSLEQWSSYEQYF.

This clonotype was observed a handful of times. CDR3 bases: TGTGCCAGCAGCTTATCCCCGGGACAGGGAGGCGAGCAGTACTTC. Its translation: CASSLSPGQGGEQYF. The chain has TRBV7-9 and TRBJ2-7, with 9 bases identical to TRBD1. Germline V CDR1 and CDR2: SEHNR, FQNEAQ (reference sequence). Unmatched junction bases numbered 8, after V lost 2 bases and J lost 6 bases. This CDR3 spans 15 amino acids.

The DNA of the CDR3 is TGCAGTGAAGACTCCAAGGCATCCAATGAGCAGTTCTTC. Its translation: CSEDSKASNEQFF. The chain carries TRBV20-1 and TRBJ2-1, with D unclear. Trimming left V 7 bases short and J 6 bases short, with 16 bases between. Germline V gene lookup returns CDR1 DFQATT and CDR2 SNEGSKA (reference sequence). The CDR3 loop spans 13 amino acids.

This clonotype has a single count. This rearrangement joins TRBV20-1 to TRBJ2-7, with D possibly being TRBD1 or TRBD2 (6 bases each). Between the trimmed V and J ends, which lost 3 bases and 6 bases, there was a span of 24 bases. From germline, CDR1 is DFQATT and CDR2 SNEGSKA (reference sequence). The CDR3 contains 16 residues. In DNA, the CDR3 is TGCAGTGCTAGGAAGCCCCTGGGGGCGTCCGGGAGCGAGCAGTACTTC. Translating it yields CSARKPLGASGSEQYF.

The chain recombines TRBV21-1 with TRBJ1-6; the table calls TRBD1, which could not be checked here. TRBV21-1 is annotated as a pseudogene. The CDR3 sequence is 17 residues long. The CDR3 reads CASSKYKGQGAGSPLHF. The CDR3 DNA sequence: TGTGCCAGCAGCAAATATAAGGGACAGGGGGCGGGTTCACCCCTCCACTTT.

This clonotype was seen a handful of times. The rearrangement uses TRBV6-1 and TRBJ2-7; D may match TRBD1 or TRBD2 (5 bases each). From germline, CDR1 is MNHNS and CDR2 SASEGT. The V end was cut by 6 bases, the J end by 4 bases, with 13 bases between. This CDR3 is built from 13 residues. CDR3 amino acids: CASRQRGSYEQYF. The CDR3 DNA follows: TGTGCCAGCAGGCAACGGGGCAGTTACGAGCAGTACTTC.